Listed below are T cell receptor beta chains from one sample, sequenced in a study of CD8+CD57+ T cells in acquired aplastic anemia. TCRdb fed the reads into MiXCR, producing one record per CDR3 protein. This sample has 150,000 to 200,000 distinct CDR3 sequences; 40% to 50% occur once, and the top ten carry around 1.1%. The sequencing sample was made of sorted CD4+, CD8+, or CD8+CD57+ T cells (not recorded which) from PBMCs. Receptors originate from a human donor with aplastic anemia. Each CDR3 is given without its conserved first and last residue. Each record gives: V gene, CDR3 protein.

>TRBV7-9
ASSLAQMGNQPQH
>TRBV29-1
SVRTANYGYT
>TRBV5-4
APHPPTGGYEQY
>TRBV6-4
ASSDPPTGLAGGWTVEQF
>TRBV5-1
ASSLATSGATDTQY
>TRBV5-1
ASRSTENTGELF
>TRBV20-1
SARGGTGYYGYT
>TRBV5-6
ASSLGFRLSDQPQH
>TRBV3-1
ASSLARGAGANVLT
>TRBV20-1
SASQGGGVQNIQY
>TRBV10-2
ASRTGTNTGELF
>TRBV7-8
ASSHHNNNQPQH
>TRBV29-1
SVEDGTGWVGYT
>TRBV7-7
ASSLEGRETQY
>TRBV20-1
SASFIGTGRHTEAF
>TRBV7-8
ASSSQALAGYT
>TRBV27
ASSLDGRAPYEQY
>TRBV2
ASSGRGRGNTEAF
>TRBV2
ASSEWTGTGLARNIQY
>TRBV24-1
ATSRSTDTQY
>TRBV3-1
ASSQESAGGGDTQY
>TRBV4-2
ASSRIVRLAGGTSTDTQY
>TRBV5-1
ASSLVQRGITDTQY
>TRBV5-1
ASSLSSGGDTQY
>TRBV2
ASSEDGGIKNIQY
>TRBV7-4
ASSFRTPSTDTQY
>TRBV2
ASRILAVAAF
>TRBV6-4
ASSQATGSSYEQY
>TRBV12-3/TRBV12-4
ASTLWGQGQREQF
>TRBV5-4
ASSSEGRNLGGYT
>TRBV9
ASSGGGSYNEKLF
>TRBV25-1
ASSYGRRESADTQY
>TRBV7-8
ASSLTSGGALADTQY
>TRBV11-2
ASTRGLAGGNEQF
>TRBV7-6
ASSFSRTDTQY
>TRBV3-1
ASSPRDNSPLH
>TRBV7-2
ASSFGTSARGKQF
>TRBV12-3/TRBV12-4
ASSPDHAGNTMY
>TRBV27
ASTPGGGPIYGYT
>TRBV19
ASSLSRGQETQY
>TRBV5-1
ASSLAIAPSTDTQY
>TRBV7-8
ASNSAPAGGSLETQY
>TRBV12-3/TRBV12-4
ASSLDQIAEAF
>TRBV2
ASSTGGHTGELF
>TRBV10-3
AISESSSLNSRRFELF
>TRBV25-1
ASSDPPGRSYEQY
>TRBV6-2/TRBV6-3
ASRQNTDTQY
>TRBV11-2
ASSLRGGLSATNEKLF
>TRBV5-4
ASRGGFYGYT
>TRBV7-9
ASWLGEWTEAF
>TRBV5-1
ASGPGGSRPDTQY
>TRBV24-1
ATSDWDTETQY
>TRBV20-1
SARGDREADISSPLH
>TRBV10-2
ASSEVAGGIQPQH
>TRBV9
ASSLPTSVRTDTQY
>TRBV19
ASRRLGNQPQH
>TRBV11-1
ASSLGTSGSNEQF
>TRBV5-4
ASSLVGSSTAGEQY
>TRBV5-1
ASSLAGTNEQY
>TRBV24-1
ATSDGRGTEAF